The 16 T cell receptor beta chains below come from one sample, sequenced in a study of TIL therapy for anti-PD-1-resistant metastatic lung cancer. The immunoSEQ assay was v3. Here immunoSEQ multiplex PCR was the method, and the copy in TCRdb shows in-frame clones only, minus some. This sample carries 95,000 or so clones, 65% of them seen once, and the ten largest clones take 11%. The sample's time point: pre-treatment sample, taken before nivolumab and TIL therapy. Most excised metastases sampled were pleural nodules or supraclavicular lymph nodes. The sequencing here drew on tumor tissue, taken at baseline. These receptors were taken from a person aged 25-85 years with non-small cell lung cancer.

The CDR3 spells CASSPRIGLGNEQFF. The CDR3 DNA sequence: TGTGCCAGCAGCCCCCGTATTGGGTTGGGGAATGAGCAGTTCTTC. The chain joins TRBV7-2 to TRBJ2-1; unclear D gene. Trimming pared 5 bases from V and 7 bases from J, leaving 18 bases between. The CDR3 contains 15 residues. Germline V gene sequence: CDR1 SGHTA, CDR2 FQGNSA.

This chain uses TRBV12-3 or TRBV12-4 with TRBJ2-7, with D perhaps TRBD1 (5 bases). The CDR3 has 12 residues. V lost 4 bases, J lost 10 bases, and 14 bases lay in between. Written as DNA, the CDR3 is TGTGCCAGCAGTTCCTTAGACAGCTATCAGTACTTC. Its translation: CASSSLDSYQYF.

The CDR3 DNA sequence: TGTGCCAGCAGTGAAGCGCTTCGGCAGGGGGATCCTCAGCCCCAGCATTTT. It codes for CASSEALRQGDPQPQHF. This chain joins TRBV6-1 and TRBJ1-5; TRBD1 agrees at 7 bases. The V gene's germline CDR1 is MNHNS and CDR2 SASEGT. The CDR3 runs to 17 residues. J was trimmed by 6 bases and V by 0 bases; bases with no gene match: 11.

This chain joins TRBV5-1 and TRBJ1-2; 9 nucleotides agree with TRBD1. CDR1 SGHRS and CDR2 YFSETQ come from the germline V gene. This CDR3 comprises 15 residues. Trimming cost V 3 bases and J 3 bases; bases outside gene matches: 6. In DNA form, the CDR3 reads TGCGCCAGCAGCTCTACTACAGGGGGCGACTATGGCTACACCTTC. It is translated as CASSSTTGGDYGYTF.

The CDR3, as DNA: TGTGCCAGCAGTTCGCCCCCCGGGACAGCTATGAACACTGAAGCTTTCTTT. Protein: CASSSPPGTAMNTEAFF. The J gene is TRBJ1-1, the V gene TRBV28; 7 bases line up with TRBD1. Germline loops: CDR1 MDHEN, CDR2 SYDVKM. The CDR3 covers 17 residues. The V and J ends lost 4 bases and 0 bases, in that order; junction bases with no gene match: 11.

This clone was counted a few times. The rearrangement uses TRBV6-5 and TRBJ2-7; unclear D gene. Trimming took off 6 bases at V and 6 bases at J, with 9 bases between the two ends. The CDR3 is made up of 11 amino acids. Germline loops: CDR1 MNHEY, CDR2 SVGAGI. CDR3 DNA sequence: TGTGCCAGCAGGAAAGGGCGCGAGCAGTACTTC. It is translated as CASRKGREQYF.

This clone was detected only a few times. The rearrangement uses TRBV15 and TRBJ1-3; 8 nucleotides line up with TRBD1. Germline values: CDR1 LNHNV, CDR2 YYDKDF (reference sequence). The CDR3 is 14 residues long. With V trimmed by 8 bases and J by 0 bases, 3 bases remained unmatched. This chain's CDR3 is CATRDRSSGNTIYF. The DNA of the CDR3 is TGTGCCACCCGGGACAGGAGCTCTGGAAACACCATATATTTT.

V usage is TRBV3-1 (or the pseudogene TRBV3-2) and J usage is TRBJ2-2; tentatively, D is TRBD1 (5 bases). The CDR3 has 18 amino acids. The V end lost 4 bases, the J end lost 9 bases, and 27 bases lay between the germline ends. Per germline, CDR1 LGHDT and CDR2 YNNKEL (reference sequence). The CDR3 protein is CASSPHVGQGIPRRELFF. The CDR3 nucleotides read TGTGCCAGCAGCCCTCACGTTGGGCAGGGAATACCGAGAAGGGAGCTGTTTTTT.

The table lists this clone with a few counts. The chain carries TRBV25-1 and TRBJ1-4; D is undetermined. The CDR3 length is 11 residues. The V gene's germline CDR1 is MGHDK and CDR2 SYGVNS. V dropped 1 base and J dropped 8 bases, with 2 bases sitting between them. The CDR3 bases are TGTGCCAGCAGTGAATTGGAAAAACTGTTTTTT. Translation gives CASSELEKLFF.

The V and J genes are TRBV5-1 and TRBJ2-7; D unclear. CDR1 and CDR2 from the germline V gene are SGHRS and YFSETQ. There are 14 residues in the CDR3. Trimming removed 0 bases at V and 5 bases at J, with 12 bases between. CDR3 DNA sequence: TGCGCCAGCAGCTTGGTTCCACCCTCTAACGAGCAGTACTTC. It yields the protein CASSLVPPSNEQYF.

V usage is TRBV6-5 and J usage is TRBJ1-1; D ambiguous. The CDR3 consists of 14 residues. From germline, CDR1 is MNHEY and CDR2 SVGAGI. V was pared by 0 bases and J by 3 bases, with 8 bases between. Here the CDR3 reads CASSYSRPYTEAFF. CDR3 coding DNA: TGTGCCAGCAGTTACTCGAGACCCTACACTGAAGCTTTCTTT.

This clone was seen only a few times. The gene calls are TRBV3-1 (or the pseudogene TRBV3-2) and TRBJ2-5; TRBD2 agrees at 12 bases. With 4 bases clipped from V and 2 bases from J, the junction kept 5 bases outside the gene matches. Germline CDR1 reads LGHDT; CDR2 reads YNNKEL (reference sequence). CDR3 size: 16 residues. The CDR3 region has the DNA TGTGCCAGCAGCCTACTAGCGGGAGGTGGTCAAGAGACCCAGTACTTC. Its protein product is CASSLLAGGGQETQYF.

CDR3 sequence: CASSYSWDNSYEQYF. CDR3 nucleotides: TGTGCCAGCAGTTACTCTTGGGACAACTCCTACGAGCAGTACTTC. V is TRBV6-2 or TRBV6-3 and J is TRBJ2-7, with D maybe TRBD1 (6 bases). The V gene lost 0 bases and the J gene lost 0 bases, with 9 bases spanning the gap. The CDR3 is 15 amino acids. Looked up from germline, CDR1 is MNHEY and CDR2 is SVGEGT.

This clone was seen a single time. The chain combines TRBV28 with TRBJ1-3; no reliable D call. The CDR3 is made up of 12 amino acids. V shed 10 bases and J shed 2 bases, with 9 bases lying between them. Germline CDR1 reads MDHEN; CDR2 reads SYDVKM. The CDR3: CATRWAGNTIYF. CDR3 bases: TGTGCCACCCGATGGGCTGGAAACACCATATATTTT.

The chain links TRBV28 to TRBJ1-2; TRBD1 matches 7 bases. Germline V lookup: CDR1 MDHEN, CDR2 SYDVKM. The J segment lost 3 bases and the V segment lost 7 bases, leaving 8 bases of the junction unmatched. CDR3 length equals 14 residues. The CDR3 DNA is TGTGCCAGCACCGAGACAGGGACCCACTATGGCTACACCTTC. Protein sequence: CASTETGTHYGYTF.

This chain links TRBV7-9 with TRBJ1-1, with unresolved D. Germline lookup yields CDR1 SEHNR and CDR2 FQNEAQ (reference sequence). This CDR3 spans 12 amino acids. V dropped 5 bases and J dropped 3 bases, with 7 bases sitting between them. CDR3 sequence: CASSPLDTEAFF. The CDR3 region has the DNA TGTGCCAGCAGCCCCCTGGACACTGAAGCTTTCTTT. The whole variable domain, filled in from reference TRBV7-9 and TRBJ1-1, reads DTGVSQNPRHKITKRGQNVTFRCDPISEHNRLYWYRQTLGQGPEFLTYFQNEAQLEKSRLLSDRFSAERPKGSFSTLEIQRTEQGDSAMYLCASSPLDTEAFFGQGTRLTVV.